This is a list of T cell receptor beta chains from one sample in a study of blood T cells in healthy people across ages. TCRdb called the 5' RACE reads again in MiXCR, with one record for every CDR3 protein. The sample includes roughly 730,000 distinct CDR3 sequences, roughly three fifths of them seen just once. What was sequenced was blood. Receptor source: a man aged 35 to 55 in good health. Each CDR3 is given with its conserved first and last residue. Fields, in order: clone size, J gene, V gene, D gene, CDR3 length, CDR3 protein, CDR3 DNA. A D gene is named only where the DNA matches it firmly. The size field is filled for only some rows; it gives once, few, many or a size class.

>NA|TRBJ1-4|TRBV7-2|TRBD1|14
CASSETGNGEKLFF
TGTGCCAGCAGCGAGACAGGGAATGGTGAAAAACTGTTTTTT
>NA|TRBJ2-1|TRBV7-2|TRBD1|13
CARSLTGGETQFF
TGTGCCCGCAGCTTAACAGGGGGAGAGACCCAGTTCTTC
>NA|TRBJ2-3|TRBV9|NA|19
CASSVGPGQSRLSTDTQYF
TGTGCCAGCAGCGTAGGCCCAGGTCAGTCTCGGCTCAGCACAGATACGCAGTATTTT
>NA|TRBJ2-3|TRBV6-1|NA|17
CASSASYRDTNTDTQYF
TGTGCCAGCAGTGCCTCCTACCGGGACACCAACACAGATACGCAGTATTTT
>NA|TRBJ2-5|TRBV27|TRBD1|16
CASSSTRPGQGWTQYF
TGTGCCAGCAGTTCCACTCGCCCGGGACAGGGGTGGACCCAGTACTTC
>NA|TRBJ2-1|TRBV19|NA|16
CAPPREGGPTCNEQFF
TGTGCCCCTCCTAGGGAGGGGGGGCCCACCTGCAATGAGCAGTTCTTC
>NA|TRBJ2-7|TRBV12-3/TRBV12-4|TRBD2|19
CASSPSFRSGDRRTYEQYF
TGTGCCAGCAGCCCCTCCTTTAGGAGCGGGGATCGACGAACCTACGAGCAGTACTTC
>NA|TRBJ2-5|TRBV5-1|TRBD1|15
CASSEDRGLVETQYF
TGCGCCAGCAGCGAGGACAGGGGGCTCGTGGAGACCCAGTACTTC
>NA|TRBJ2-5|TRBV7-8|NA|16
CASSLAPGGMGETQYF
TGCGCCAGCAGCTTAGCTCCGGGCGGTATGGGGGAGACCCAGTACTTC
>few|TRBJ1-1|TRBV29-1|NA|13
CSAPGVKNTEAFF
TGCAGCGCGCCTGGGGTCAAGAACACTGAAGCTTTCTTT
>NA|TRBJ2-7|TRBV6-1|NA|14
CASSLTTTEYEQYF
TGTGCCAGCAGTCTCACTACGACAGAATACGAGCAGTACTTC
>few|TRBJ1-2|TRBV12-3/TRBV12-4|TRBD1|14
CASSLGGQIYGYTF
TGTGCCAGCAGTTTAGGGGGACAGATCTATGGCTACACCTTC
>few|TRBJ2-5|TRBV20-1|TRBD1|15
CSAREKGTVEETQYF
TGCAGTGCTAGAGAAAAAGGGACAGTCGAAGAGACCCAGTACTTC
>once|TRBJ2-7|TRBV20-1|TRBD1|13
CSARDSYSYEQYF
TGCAGTGCCAGGGACAGTTACTCCTACGAGCAGTACTTC
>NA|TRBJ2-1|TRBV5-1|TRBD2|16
CASSLVLGLGLPEQFF
TGCGCCAGCAGCTTGGTCTTGGGACTAGGGTTACCTGAGCAGTTCTTC
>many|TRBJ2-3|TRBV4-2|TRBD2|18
CASSQAALAGDRTDTQYF
TGTGCCAGCAGCCAAGCTGCACTAGCGGGAGATCGGACAGATACGCAGTATTTT
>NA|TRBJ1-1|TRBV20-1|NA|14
CSARGPRVNTEAFF
TGCAGTGCTAGAGGTCCCAGGGTGAACACTGAAGCTTTCTTT
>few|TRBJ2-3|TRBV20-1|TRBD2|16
CSASRWTSGDTDTQYF
TGCAGTGCTAGCCGGTGGACTAGCGGAGACACAGATACGCAGTATTTT
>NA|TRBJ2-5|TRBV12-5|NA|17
CASGSPDKGDIGETQYF
TGTGCTAGTGGTTCGCCCGATAAGGGAGATATTGGCGAGACCCAGTACTTC
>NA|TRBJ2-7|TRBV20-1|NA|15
CSAQPTHLISYEQYF
TGCAGTGCTCAACCGACACATCTCATTTCCTACGAGCAGTACTTC
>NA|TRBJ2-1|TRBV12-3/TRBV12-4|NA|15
CASSLGRASYNEQFF
TGTGCCAGCAGTTTAGGAAGGGCGTCCTACAATGAGCAGTTCTTC
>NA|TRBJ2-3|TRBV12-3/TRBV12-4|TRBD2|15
CASSLLAGGWDTQYF
TGTGCCAGCAGCCTACTAGCGGGAGGTTGGGATACGCAGTATTTT
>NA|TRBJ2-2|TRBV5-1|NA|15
CASSPDGQHTGELFF
TGCGCCAGCAGCCCTGATGGACAACACACCGGGGAGCTGTTTTTT
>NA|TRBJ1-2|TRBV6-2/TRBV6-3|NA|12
CASSSQRYGYTF
TGTGCCAGCAGTTCCCAGAGATATGGCTACACCTTC
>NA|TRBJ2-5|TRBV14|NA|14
CASSPRRRQETQYF
TGTGCCAGCAGCCCCCGAAGACGACAAGAGACCCAGTACTTC
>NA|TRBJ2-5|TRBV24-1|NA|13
CATSADGKETQYF
TGTGCCACCAGTGCGGACGGGAAAGAGACCCAGTACTTC
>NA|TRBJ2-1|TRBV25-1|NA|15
CASRPVTSSYNEQFF
TGTGCCAGCAGACCAGTGACCAGCTCCTACAATGAGCAGTTCTTC
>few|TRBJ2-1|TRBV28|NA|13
CASTFELYNEQFF
TGTGCCAGCACCTTCGAACTCTACAATGAGCAGTTCTTC
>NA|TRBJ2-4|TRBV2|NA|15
CASSEVLVAKNIQYF
TGTGCCAGCAGTGAAGTGCTTGTCGCCAAAAACATTCAGTACTTC
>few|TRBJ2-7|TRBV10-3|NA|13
CAISGDISYEQYF
TGTGCCATCAGTGGGGACATCTCCTACGAGCAGTACTTC
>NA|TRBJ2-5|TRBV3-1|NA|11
CASRRASTQYF
TGTGCCAGTCGGCGCGCGTCGACCCAGTACTTC
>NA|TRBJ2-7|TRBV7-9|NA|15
CASSLTGAILGEQYF
TGTGCCAGCAGCTTAACGGGAGCAATACTAGGGGAGCAGTACTTC
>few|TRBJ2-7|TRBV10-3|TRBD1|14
CAISDGTGTYEQYF
TGTGCCATCAGTGACGGGACAGGGACATACGAGCAGTACTTC
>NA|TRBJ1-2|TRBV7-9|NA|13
CASSLGSVYGYTF
TGTGCCAGCAGCTTAGGGTCAGTCTATGGCTACACCTTC
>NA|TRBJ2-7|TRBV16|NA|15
CASSQSDFSSYEQYF
TGTGCCAGCAGCCAATCCGACTTTTCGTCCTACGAGCAGTACTTC
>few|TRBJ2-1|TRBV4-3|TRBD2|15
CASSQLSGRENEQFF
TGCGCCAGCAGCCAATTAAGCGGGAGAGAGAATGAGCAGTTCTTC
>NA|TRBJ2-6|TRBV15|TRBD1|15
CATSRVDREANVLTF
TGTGCCACCAGCAGGGTGGACAGGGAGGCCAACGTCCTGACTTTC
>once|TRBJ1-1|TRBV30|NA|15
CAWSVARTMNTEAFF
TGTGCCTGGAGTGTCGCAAGGACCATGAACACTGAAGCTTTCTTT
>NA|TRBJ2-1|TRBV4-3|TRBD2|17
CASSQDRASGTYNEQFF
TGCGCCAGCAGCCAAGATCGGGCTAGCGGGACCTACAATGAGCAGTTCTTC
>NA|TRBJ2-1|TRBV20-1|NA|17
CSASTPKNAKVGNEQFF
TGCAGTGCCAGCACTCCAAAAAACGCCAAGGTGGGCAATGAGCAGTTCTTC
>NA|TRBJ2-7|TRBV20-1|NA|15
CSARRDLPGGYEQYF
TGCAGTGCTAGGCGGGACTTGCCTGGCGGCTACGAGCAGTACTTC
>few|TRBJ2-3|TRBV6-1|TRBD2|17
CASSELRSGGKADTQYF
TGTGCCAGCAGTGAACTCCGATCGGGGGGTAAAGCAGATACGCAGTATTTT
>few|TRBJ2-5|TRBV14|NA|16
CASSQDSGRPRETQYF
TGTGCCAGCAGCCAAGATTCTGGCCGACCGAGGGAGACCCAGTACTTC
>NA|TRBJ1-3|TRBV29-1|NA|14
CSVEDQRAGNTIYF
TGCAGCGTTGAAGATCAGCGGGCGGGAAACACCATATATTTT
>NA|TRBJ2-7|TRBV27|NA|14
CASSLSRRGYEQYF
TGTGCCAGCAGTTTATCCCGGCGGGGCTACGAGCAGTACTTC
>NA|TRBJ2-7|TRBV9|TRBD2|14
CASSPRLAGAEQYF
TGTGCCAGCAGCCCTCGCCTAGCGGGAGCCGAGCAGTACTTC
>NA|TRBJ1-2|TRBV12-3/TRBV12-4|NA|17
CASSFGSLPWGPYGYTF
TGTGCCAGCAGTTTCGGATCCCTCCCCTGGGGGCCCTATGGCTACACCTTC
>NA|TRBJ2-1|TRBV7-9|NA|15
CASSPAQREDDEQFF
TGTGCCAGCAGCCCGGCCCAACGAGAGGACGATGAGCAGTTCTTC